Reported below is one T cell receptor beta chain. The sample belongs to a study of control samples from healthy donors and cancer patients. Trimming stripped 3 bases from V and 3 bases from J, with 11 bases between. The CDR3 covers 14 residues. The germline V gene has CDR1 MNHEY and CDR2 SMNVEV (reference sequence). Profiling relied on immunoSEQ multiplex PCR, and the TCRdb table lists in-frame clones only, not all of them. The data contain about 250,000 clones, over 75% of them singletons. This sequence joins TRBV27 and TRBJ1-1; TRBD1 might be the D (6 bases). The sample taken for sequencing was PBMCs. This TCR came from a woman in her sixties or seventies with lung cancer. CDR3 loop: CASSLKRTDTEAFF. CDR3 sequence (DNA): TGTGCCAGCAGTTTGAAGAGGACAGACACTGAAGCTTTCTTT.